This record looks at one T cell receptor beta chain sequence and its context. Antigen specificity is unknown. The protocol was immunoSEQ multiplex PCR, while the TCRdb copy is restricted to in-frame clones and leaves out a portion. The table records 43,000 or so clones, roughly 73% of them present only once. The time point: cycle 4 day 1 (C4D1), after six to seven weeks of nivolumab. Exposure to brentuximab vedotin varied, and each patient had relapsed following autologous stem cell transplantation. Complete response, partial response or progressive disease were the best responses. The data were taken from a study of PD-1 blockade in classical Hodgkin lymphoma. Study-wide points: Whoever responded completely had baseline diversity much like that seen in newly diagnosed patients. Those patients who began receiving nivolumab less than 1 year after ASCT had lower diversity, and they were excluded. Reported baseline diversity: healthy donors highest, relapsed/refractory patients lowest.

V dropped 4 bases and J dropped 9; count of bases not matched to a gene: 3. CDR1 is SQVTM, CDR2 ANQGSEA, per germline. The CDR3 runs 12 residues. Here the sequenced sample was peripheral blood mononuclear cells (PBMCs), taken before the fourth cycle of nivolumab. The chain joins TRBV29-1 to TRBJ2-1; 10 positions match TRBD2. This receptor was taken from a human donor with classical Hodgkin lymphoma. The CDR3 region is CSVGTSGVEQFF. The CDR3 DNA sequence: TGCAGCGTTGGCACTAGCGGGGTTGAGCAGTTCTTC.